This TCR beta chain comes out of a study of cytomegalovirus exposure and HLA in healthy donors. The CDR3 is 14 amino acids. Per germline, CDR1 GTSNPN and CDR2 SVGIG (reference sequence). The trim removed 5 bases at V and 3 bases at J, leaving 8 bases unmatched. For this clone: Its antigen is as yet unknown.

The PCR contained 60 Vbeta and 13 Jbeta primers. Measured with immunoSEQ multiplex PCR; TCRdb has only the in-frame clones, and not every one. The table includes about 120,000 clones, roughly 79% detected once. Findings and limits, study-wide: Per a later analysis, HLA-associated TCR beta chains showed more clonal expansion than other, equally common TCR beta chains.

What was sequenced was PBMCs. The chain recombines TRBV30 with TRBJ2-7; 9 bases agree with TRBD1. This sequence originates from a woman aged 18-35 years in good health and CMV-seronegative. The CDR3 sequence is CAWGRQGGGYEQYF. CDR3 nucleotide sequence: TGTGCCTGGGGCCGACAGGGGGGAGGCTACGAGCAGTACTTC.